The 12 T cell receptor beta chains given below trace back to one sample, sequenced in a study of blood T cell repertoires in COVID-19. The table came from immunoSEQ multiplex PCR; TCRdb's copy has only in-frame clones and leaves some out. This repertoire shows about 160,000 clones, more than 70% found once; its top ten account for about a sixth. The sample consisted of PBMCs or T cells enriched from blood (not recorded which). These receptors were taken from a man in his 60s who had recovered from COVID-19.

The CDR3 spells CASSQATGGPPIQYF. DNA of the CDR3: TGTGCCAGCAGCCAAGCGACGGGAGGGCCCCCCATTCAGTACTTC. The chain joins TRBV3-1 (or the pseudogene TRBV3-2) to TRBJ2-4; 8 bases agree with TRBD2. Per germline, CDR1 LGHDT and CDR2 YNNKEL (reference sequence). The CDR3 is 15 residues long. Unmatched junction bases numbered 8, after V lost 1 base and J lost 9 bases.

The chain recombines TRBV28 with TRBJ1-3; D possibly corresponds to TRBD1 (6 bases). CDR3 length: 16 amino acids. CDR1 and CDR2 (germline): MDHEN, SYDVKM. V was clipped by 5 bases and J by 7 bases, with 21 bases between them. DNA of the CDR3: TGTGCCAGCAGTACGCCTCCAGGGGAGTTTAGTAACACCATATATTTT. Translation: CASSTPPGEFSNTIYF.

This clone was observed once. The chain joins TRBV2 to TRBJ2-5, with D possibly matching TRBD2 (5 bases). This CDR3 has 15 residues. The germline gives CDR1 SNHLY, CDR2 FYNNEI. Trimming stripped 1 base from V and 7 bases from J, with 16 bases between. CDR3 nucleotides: TGTGCCAGCAGTGAAGACTGGGAACCCGGAGGGACCCAGTACTTC. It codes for CASSEDWEPGGTQYF.

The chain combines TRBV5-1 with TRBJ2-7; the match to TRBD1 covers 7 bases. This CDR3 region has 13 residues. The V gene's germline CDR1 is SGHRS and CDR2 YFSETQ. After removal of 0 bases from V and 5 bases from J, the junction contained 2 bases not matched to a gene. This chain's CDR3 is CASSLDRGDEQYF. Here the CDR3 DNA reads TGCGCCAGCAGCTTGGACAGGGGAGACGAGCAGTACTTC.

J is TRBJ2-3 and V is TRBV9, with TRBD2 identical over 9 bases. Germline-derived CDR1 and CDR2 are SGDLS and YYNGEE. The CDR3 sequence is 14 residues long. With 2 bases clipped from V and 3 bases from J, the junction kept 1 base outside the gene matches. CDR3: CASSVSGGTDTQYF. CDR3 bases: TGTGCCAGCAGCGTTAGCGGGGGTACAGATACGCAGTATTTT.

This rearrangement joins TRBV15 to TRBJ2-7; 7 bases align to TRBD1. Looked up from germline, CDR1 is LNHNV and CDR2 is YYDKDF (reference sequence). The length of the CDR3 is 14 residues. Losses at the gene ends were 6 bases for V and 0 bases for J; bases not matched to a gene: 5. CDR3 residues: CATRKDRNSYEQYF. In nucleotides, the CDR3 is TGTGCCACCAGAAAGGACAGGAACTCCTACGAGCAGTACTTC.

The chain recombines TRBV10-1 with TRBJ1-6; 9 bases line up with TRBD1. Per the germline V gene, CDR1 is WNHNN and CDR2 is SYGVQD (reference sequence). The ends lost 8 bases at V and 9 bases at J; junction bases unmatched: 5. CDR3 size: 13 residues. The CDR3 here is CASRGQGGSPLHF. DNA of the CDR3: TGCGCCAGCCGGGGACAGGGCGGTTCACCCCTCCACTTT.

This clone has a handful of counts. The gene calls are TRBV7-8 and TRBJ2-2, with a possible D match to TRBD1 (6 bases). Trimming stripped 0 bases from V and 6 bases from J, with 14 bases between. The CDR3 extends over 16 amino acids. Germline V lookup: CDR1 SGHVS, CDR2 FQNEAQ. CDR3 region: CASSLATGWGPGELFF. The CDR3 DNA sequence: TGTGCCAGCAGCTTAGCGACAGGTTGGGGTCCCGGGGAGCTGTTTTTT.

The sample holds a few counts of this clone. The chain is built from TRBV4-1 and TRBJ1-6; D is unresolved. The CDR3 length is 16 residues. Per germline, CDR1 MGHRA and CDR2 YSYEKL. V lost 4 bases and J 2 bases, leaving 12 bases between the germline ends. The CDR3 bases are TGCGCCAGCAGCCCGGTGGTGACTGCCTATAATTCACCCCTCCACTTT. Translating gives CASSPVVTAYNSPLHF.

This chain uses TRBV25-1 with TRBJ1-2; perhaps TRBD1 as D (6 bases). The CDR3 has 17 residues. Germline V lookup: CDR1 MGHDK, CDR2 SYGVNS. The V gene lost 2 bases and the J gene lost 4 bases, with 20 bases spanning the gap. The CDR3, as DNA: TGTGCCAGCAGTGAAACAGGGATTAGACCTTCCGGCTATGGCTACACCTTC. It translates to CASSETGIRPSGYGYTF.

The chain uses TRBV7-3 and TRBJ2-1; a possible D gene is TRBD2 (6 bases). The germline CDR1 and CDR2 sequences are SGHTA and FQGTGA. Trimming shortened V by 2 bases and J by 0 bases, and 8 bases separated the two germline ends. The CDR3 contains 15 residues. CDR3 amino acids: CASSLLLASYNEQFF. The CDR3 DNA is TGTGCCAGCAGCTTATTACTAGCCTCCTACAATGAGCAGTTCTTC.

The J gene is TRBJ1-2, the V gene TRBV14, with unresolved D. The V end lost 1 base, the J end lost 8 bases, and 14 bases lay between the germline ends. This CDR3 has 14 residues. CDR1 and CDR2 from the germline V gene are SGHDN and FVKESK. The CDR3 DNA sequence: TGTGCCAGCAGCCAAGTTAGAGGGATCGGAGGCTACACCTTC. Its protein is CASSQVRGIGGYTF.